This T cell receptor beta chain is drawn from a study of Graves' ophthalmopathy and Graves' hyperthyroidism. RNA transcripts provided the template for amplifying TCR beta CDR3 regions. Second-round multiplex PCR came after first-round RT-PCR with HTBI primers. TCRdb recomputed calls from the multiplex PCR reads with MiXCR, one row per CDR3 protein. Among 600,000 to 700,000 distinct CDR3 sequences listed, over 40% were seen once. Trimming cost V 9 bases and J 8 bases; bases outside gene matches: 3. The germline gives CDR1 KGHDR, CDR2 SFDVKD. The CDR3 sequence is 12 residues long. The chain is built from TRBV24-1 and TRBJ2-6; 7 bases align to TRBD1. The sample taken for sequencing was peripheral blood. The receptor was derived from an adult man with Graves' ophthalmopathy. The chain's CDR3 is CATYRGPNVLTF. CDR3 DNA sequence: TGTGCCACCTATAGGGGGCCCAACGTCCTGACTTTC.